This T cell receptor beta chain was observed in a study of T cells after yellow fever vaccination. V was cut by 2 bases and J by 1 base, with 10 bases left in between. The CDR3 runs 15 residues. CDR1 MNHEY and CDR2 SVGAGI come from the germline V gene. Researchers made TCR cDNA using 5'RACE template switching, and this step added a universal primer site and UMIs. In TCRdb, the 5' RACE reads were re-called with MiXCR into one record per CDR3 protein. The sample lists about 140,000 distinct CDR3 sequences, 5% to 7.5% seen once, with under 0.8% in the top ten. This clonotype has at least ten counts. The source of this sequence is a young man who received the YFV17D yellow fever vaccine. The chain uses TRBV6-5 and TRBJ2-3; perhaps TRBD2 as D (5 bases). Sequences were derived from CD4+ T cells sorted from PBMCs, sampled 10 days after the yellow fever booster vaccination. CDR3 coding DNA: TGTGCCAGCAGTTACCGGCGGGTTGGCACAGATACGCAGTATTTT. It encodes CASSYRRVGTDTQYF.